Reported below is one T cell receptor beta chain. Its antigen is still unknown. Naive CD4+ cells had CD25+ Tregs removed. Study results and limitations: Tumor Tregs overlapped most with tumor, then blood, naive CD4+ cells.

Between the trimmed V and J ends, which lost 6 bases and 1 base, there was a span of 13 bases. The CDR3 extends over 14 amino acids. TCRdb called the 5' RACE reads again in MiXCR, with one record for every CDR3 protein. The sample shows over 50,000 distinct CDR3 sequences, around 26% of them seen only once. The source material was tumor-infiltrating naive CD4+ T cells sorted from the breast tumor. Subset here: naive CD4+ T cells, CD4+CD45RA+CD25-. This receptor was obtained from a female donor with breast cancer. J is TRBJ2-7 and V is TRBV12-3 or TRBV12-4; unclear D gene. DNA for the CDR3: TGTGCCAGCAGGGACCTTAAACAGTCCTACGAGCAGTACTTC. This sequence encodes CASRDLKQSYEQYF.